A selection of T cell receptor beta chains follows, all from one sample in a study of T cells in Graves' hyperthyroidism and ophthalmopathy. Each CDR3 protein is one row after TCRdb ran MiXCR on the multiplex PCR reads. There are 380,000 or so distinct CDR3 sequences in the sample; approximately 15% occur only once, and more than 20% lies in the top ten. Sequencing used blood. The receptors were gathered from a young man with Graves' hyperthyroidism that later progressed to Graves' ophthalmopathy. The CDR3 runs from the conserved cysteine through the conserved F or W. The order of the fields is clone size, J gene, V gene, D gene, CDR3 protein, CDR3 DNA. A D gene is named only where the DNA matches it firmly. Clone size is stated in some rows and not others, as once, few, many or a class when expanded.

clone size: -
J gene: TRBJ1-1
V gene: TRBV28
D gene: -
CDR3 protein: CASSLWDRHTEAFF
CDR3 DNA: TGTGCCAGCAGTTTATGGGACAGACACACTGAAGCTTTCTTT

clone size: -
J gene: TRBJ1-6
V gene: TRBV7-9
D gene: -
CDR3 protein: CASSLTSQSSPLHF
CDR3 DNA: TGTGCCAGCAGTCTTACCTCCCAGTCTTCACCCCTCCACTTT

clone size: many
J gene: TRBJ2-5
V gene: TRBV6-4
D gene: -
CDR3 protein: CARFLPGLQETQYF
CDR3 DNA: TGTGCCAGATTTTTACCGGGACTCCAAGAGACCCAGTACTTC

clone size: many
J gene: TRBJ2-5
V gene: TRBV12-3/TRBV12-4
D gene: TRBD1
CDR3 protein: CASSTGGGVFGAETQYF
CDR3 DNA: TGTGCCAGCAGTACAGGGGGCGGCGTATTCGGCGCGGAGACCCAGTACTTC

clone size: -
J gene: TRBJ1-2
V gene: TRBV5-4
D gene: TRBD1
CDR3 protein: CASSVNPQGANYGYTF
CDR3 DNA: TGTGCCAGCAGCGTCAACCCCCAGGGGGCTAACTATGGCTACACCTTC

clone size: many
J gene: TRBJ2-7
V gene: TRBV6-1
D gene: -
CDR3 protein: CASSSRDGLSYEQYF
CDR3 DNA: TGTGCCAGCAGTTCAAGGGACGGCCTCTCCTACGAGCAGTACTTC

clone size: -
J gene: TRBJ2-1
V gene: TRBV11-3
D gene: TRBD2
CDR3 protein: CASSPAGLAAYNEQFF
CDR3 DNA: TGTGCCAGCAGCCCAGCCGGACTAGCGGCATACAATGAGCAGTTCTTC

clone size: many
J gene: TRBJ2-7
V gene: TRBV6-1
D gene: -
CDR3 protein: CASSNGPRITYEQYF
CDR3 DNA: TGTGCCAGCAGTAACGGACCCCGAATAACCTACGAGCAGTACTTC

clone size: many
J gene: TRBJ1-4
V gene: TRBV9
D gene: -
CDR3 protein: CASSATGRKVEKLFF
CDR3 DNA: TGTGCCAGCAGCGCAACAGGGAGGAAGGTTGAAAAACTGTTTTTT

clone size: -
J gene: TRBJ1-1
V gene: TRBV4-1
D gene: -
CDR3 protein: CASFGRRAGEAFF
CDR3 DNA: TGCGCCAGCTTTGGGAGGAGGGCAGGGGAAGCTTTCTTT

clone size: -
J gene: TRBJ2-3
V gene: TRBV28
D gene: TRBD1
CDR3 protein: CASSPGTGVVGDTQYF
CDR3 DNA: TGTGCCAGCAGTCCTGGGACAGGGGTAGTGGGAGATACGCAGTATTTT

clone size: -
J gene: TRBJ1-3
V gene: TRBV18
D gene: -
CDR3 protein: CASSPETVAGNTIYF
CDR3 DNA: TGTGCCAGCTCACCCGAGACAGTGGCTGGAAACACCATATATTTT